One sample yielded the 16 T cell receptor beta chains listed below, sequenced in a study of T cell repertoires in cytomegalovirus infection. These TCRs are of unknown antigen specificity. MiXCR was run by TCRdb on the reads, yielding one entry per CDR3 protein. Of approximately 730,000 distinct CDR3 sequences in the sample, 25% to 30% are singletons; the top ten hold under 15%. This specimen consisted of cultured CD8+ T cells from PBMCs, obtained from culture after CMV antigen stimulation. All receptors derive from a human donor in good health (CMV status not recorded). Some clones in this sample may be carry-over from other donors' samples.

The chain recombines TRBV4-3 with TRBJ1-2, with no clear D. The germline V and J ends were trimmed by 0 bases and 2 bases, with 4 bases remaining between them. Germline V gene sequence: CDR1 LGHNA, CDR2 YSLEER. The CDR3 runs 13 residues. The chain's CDR3 is CASSQDENYGYTF. CDR3 DNA: TGCGCCAGCAGCCAAGACGAGAACTATGGCTACACCTTC.

V is TRBV14 and J is TRBJ1-3; D is unresolved. This CDR3 region has 16 residues. From germline, CDR1 is SGHDN and CDR2 FVKESK. V gave up 0 bases and J gave up 0 bases, with 9 bases separating them. The CDR3 sequence: CASSQDLRYSGNTIYF. CDR3 coding DNA: TGTGCCAGCAGCCAAGATCTACGTTACTCTGGAAACACCATATATTTT.

This clonotype has just a few counts. The gene calls are TRBV20-1 and TRBJ1-2; D is ambiguous. CDR3 length equals 14 residues. V lost 0 bases, J lost 10 bases, and 18 bases lay in between. The germline V gene encodes CDR1 DFQATT and CDR2 SNEGSKA (reference sequence). DNA of the CDR3: TGCAGTGCTAGAGACGACGAGAGGGTTATGATCTACACCTTC. It yields the protein CSARDDERVMIYTF.

The rearrangement joins TRBV10-2 to TRBJ2-7; maybe TRBD1 (6 bases). This CDR3 is 12 amino acids long. Germline V gives CDR1 WSHSY, CDR2 SAAADI. Between the trimmed V and J ends, which lost 10 bases and 3 bases, there was a span of 13 bases. CDR3 sequence: CATLQGNYEQYF. The CDR3 DNA follows: TGCGCCACCCTTCAGGGGAACTACGAGCAGTACTTC.

This clonotype was detected only a few times. The chain couples TRBV6-2 or TRBV6-3 to TRBJ1-1, with a weak D call TRBD1 (6 bases). This CDR3 comprises 12 residues. Per the germline V gene, CDR1 is MNHEY and CDR2 is SVGEGT. V was pared by 7 bases and J by 2 bases, with 8 bases between. CDR3 sequence reads: CASKQGNTEAFF. The DNA for the CDR3 is TGTGCCAGCAAACAGGGCAACACTGAAGCTTTCTTT.

This clonotype has a single count. The chain combines TRBV5-1 with TRBJ1-2, with D possibly matching TRBD1 (5 bases). Germline values: CDR1 SGHRS, CDR2 YFSETQ. V was pared by 3 bases and J by 0 bases, with 18 bases between. The CDR3 sequence is 17 residues long. CDR3 coding DNA: TGCGCCAGCAGCTCGAGGGGTCAGGGACCCGCTAACTATGGCTACACCTTC. This codes for CASSSRGQGPANYGYTF.

This clonotype turned up a few times. The chain employs TRBV12-3 or TRBV12-4 and TRBJ2-6, with D unresolved. Trimming left V 2 bases short and J 2 bases short, with 7 bases between. The CDR3 is made up of 15 amino acids. The CDR3 nucleotides are TGTGCCAGCAGTTTATCCCTAGCTGGGGCCAACGTCCTGACTTTC. Protein sequence: CASSLSLAGANVLTF.

The chain joins TRBV20-1 to TRBJ2-1; D not resolved. Germline CDR1 is DFQATT and CDR2 is SNEGSKA (reference sequence). V dropped 3 bases and J dropped 4 bases, with 10 bases sitting between them. This CDR3 comprises 13 residues. CDR3 DNA: TGCAGTGCTAGCGGGCCCGGATACAATGAGCAGTTCTTC. Translation gives CSASGPGYNEQFF.

The chain uses TRBV6-5 and TRBJ1-2; the D gene is possibly TRBD1 (5 bases). V was trimmed by 6 bases and J by 0 bases, leaving 23 bases between them. There are 18 residues in the CDR3. The germline V gene encodes CDR1 MNHEY and CDR2 SVGAGI. CDR3: CASRIVVVLDKPNYGYTF. DNA for the CDR3: TGTGCCAGCAGGATAGTAGTGGTATTGGACAAACCTAACTATGGCTACACCTTC.

Many counts were recorded for this clonotype. The genes are TRBV7-6 and TRBJ2-1, with no clear D. This CDR3 has 12 amino acids. Germline V gene data show CDR1 as SGHVS and CDR2 as FNYEAQ. The V and J ends lost 5 bases and 6 bases respectively, with 8 bases between them. The CDR3 DNA reads as TGTGCCAGCAGCATAATAGGCAATGAGCAGTTCTTC. Amino acids: CASSIIGNEQFF.

This clonotype appeared a few times. The rearrangement uses TRBV7-6 and TRBJ2-5; TRBD1 aligns across 8 bases. Losses at the gene ends were 6 bases for V and 5 bases for J; bases not matched to a gene: 8. The CDR3 is 14 amino acids. CDR1 is SGHVS and CDR2 is FNYEAQ in the germline V gene. Written as DNA, the CDR3 is TGTGCCAGCAGACCCGGGACAGGTCGGGAGACCCAGTACTTC. This translates into CASRPGTGRETQYF. Filled out from reference TRBV7-6 and TRBJ2-5, the complete variable domain reads GAGVSQSPRYKVTKRGQDVALRCDPISGHVSLYWYRQALGQGPEFLTYFNYEAQQDKSGLPNDRFSAERPEGSISTLTIQRTEQRDSAMYRCASRPGTGRETQYFGPGTRLLVL.

This clonotype has a handful of counts. Its ends do not fully match the called genes, so a read error is possible. The rearrangement joins TRBV3-1 to TRBJ2-6; 8 positions match TRBD1. The CDR3 totals 13 residues. Germline CDR1 is LGHDT and CDR2 is YNNKEL (reference sequence). The CDR3 loop is CAIRAGGSNVLTF. Written as DNA, the CDR3 is TGCGCTATCCGGGCAGGGGGCTCCAACGTCCTGACTTTC.

This chain uses TRBV29-1 with TRBJ2-3; 11 bases fit TRBD2. Germline-derived CDR1 and CDR2 are SQVTM and ANQGSEA. There are 15 residues in the CDR3. V lost 6 bases, J lost 9 bases, and 14 bases stayed unmatched. For the CDR3, the DNA is TGCAGCGTGCCCGGAGCTAGCGGGGGGAGGAGGACGCAGTATTTT. It is translated as CSVPGASGGRRTQYF.

The chain recombines TRBV7-6 with TRBJ2-7, with D unclear. V lost 4 bases and J 5 bases, leaving 9 bases between the germline ends. Germline CDR1 SGHVS, CDR2 FNYEAQ. This CDR3 contains 12 residues. CDR3 protein: CASSSFYNEQYF. DNA for the CDR3: TGTGCCAGCAGCTCTTTTTACAACGAGCAGTACTTC. Complete variable domain (other parts from reference TRBV7-6 and TRBJ2-7): GAGVSQSPRYKVTKRGQDVALRCDPISGHVSLYWYRQALGQGPEFLTYFNYEAQQDKSGLPNDRFSAERPEGSISTLTIQRTEQRDSAMYRCASSSFYNEQYFGPGTRLTVT.

The CDR3 loop reads CASSQGGLGNQPQHF. DNA for the CDR3: TGCGCCAGCAGCCAAGGGGGTTTAGGCAATCAGCCCCAGCATTTT. V and J are TRBV4-1 and TRBJ1-5; D gene ambiguous. The CDR3 is 15 amino acids. Trimming took 1 base from V and 2 from J, leaving 9 bases between them. The germline V gene has CDR1 MGHRA and CDR2 YSYEKL.

In this sample, this clonotype turned up a few times. V is TRBV27 and J is TRBJ1-4; D is possibly TRBD1 (5 bases). Germline V gives CDR1 MNHEY, CDR2 SMNVEV (reference sequence). The V end was cut by 5 bases, the J end by 4 bases, with 14 bases between. The CDR3 is made up of 15 amino acids. DNA of the CDR3: TGTGCCAGCAGTACACAGACAGCTCGTAATGAAAAACTGTTTTTT. This codes for CASSTQTARNEKLFF.